The next 28 T cell receptor beta chains were all read from a single sample in a study of cytomegalovirus exposure and HLA in healthy donors. The PCR made use of 60 Vbeta and 13 Jbeta primers. Sequencing used immunoSEQ multiplex PCR; TCRdb keeps in-frame clones, though not all of them. The table records 120,000 to 150,000 clones, roughly 79% of them present only once. Sequenced material: PBMCs. The receptor source for this set is a woman in her 30s in good health and CMV-seronegative.

The rearrangement uses TRBV27 and TRBJ1-5; D not certain. Germline-derived CDR1 and CDR2 are MNHEY and SMNVEV (reference sequence). This CDR3 has 14 amino acids. V was shortened by 3 bases and J by 3 bases, with 9 bases between the two germline ends. CDR3 DNA sequence: TGTGCCAGCAGTTTTCGGGAGACCAATCAGCCCCAGCATTTT. Amino acid sequence: CASSFRETNQPQHF.

The chain recombines TRBV6-1 with TRBJ1-5; TRBD1 agrees at 8 bases. CDR1 is MNHNS, CDR2 SASEGT, per germline. The V segment lost 2 bases and the J segment 5 bases; nucleotides outside the gene matches: 5. The CDR3 sequence is 15 residues long. In nucleotides, the CDR3 is TGTGCCAGCAGTGAATCGACCAGGGGGCATCAGCCCCAGCATTTT. Residues: CASSESTRGHQPQHF.

The chain couples TRBV4-2 to TRBJ2-2, with D perhaps matching TRBD1 (5 bases). In germline, CDR1 is LGHNA, CDR2 YNFKEQ. V was pared by 0 bases and J by 4 bases, with 12 bases between. This CDR3 has 16 amino acids. CDR3 sequence (DNA): TGTGCCAGCAGCCAAGATTACAGGACAACCACCGGGGAGCTGTTTTTT. The encoded protein is CASSQDYRTTTGELFF.

V and J are TRBV29-1 and TRBJ1-3; D may be TRBD1 (6 bases). Germline-derived CDR1 and CDR2 are SQVTM and ANQGSEA. The CDR3 spans 14 residues. V was cut by 6 bases and J by 2 bases, with 14 bases left in between. The DNA for the CDR3 is TGCAGCGTGGCGGACAGCCGAGCTGGAAACACCATATATTTT. Its translation: CSVADSRAGNTIYF.

The CDR3 region is CASSPQGTYEQYF. Written as DNA, the CDR3 is TGTGCCAGCAGTCCCCAGGGCACCTACGAGCAGTACTTC. The rearrangement joins TRBV27 to TRBJ2-7; D perhaps matches TRBD1 (5 bases). Germline V gene lookup returns CDR1 MNHEY and CDR2 SMNVEV (reference sequence). The CDR3 is 13 residues long. V was clipped by 5 bases and J by 2 bases, with 10 bases between them.

The chain recombines TRBV5-6 with TRBJ2-7, with TRBD1 matching over 8 bases. Germline-derived CDR1 and CDR2 are SGHDT and YYEEEE. Trimming cost V 4 bases and J 5 bases; bases outside gene matches: 17. The CDR3 loop spans 17 amino acids. The CDR3 region is CASSLPGTGARNDEQYF. As DNA, the CDR3 is TGTGCCAGCAGCCTGCCCGGGACAGGCGCCCGAAATGACGAGCAGTACTTC. Supplemented by reference TRBV5-6 and TRBJ2-7, the full variable domain reads DAGVTQSPTHLIKTRGQQVTLRCSPKSGHDTVSWYQQALGQGPQFIFQYYEEEERQRGNFPDRFSGHQFPNYSSELNVNALLLGDSALYLCASSLPGTGARNDEQYFGPGTRLTVT.

This clone was counted between two and nine times. The chain has TRBV28 and TRBJ1-2; 7 bases map to TRBD1. Trimming at V came to 6 bases and at J to 8 bases, leaving 18 bases not matched to a gene. The CDR3 is 16 amino acids. The germline CDR1 and CDR2 sequences are MDHEN and SYDVKM. The CDR3 is CASRPWAGTAEHGYTF. The CDR3 nucleotides are TGTGCCAGCAGGCCCTGGGCCGGGACAGCCGAACACGGCTACACCTTC.

This clone was detected a few times. This rearrangement joins TRBV5-1 to TRBJ2-7, with D tentatively TRBD1 (5 bases). The CDR3 length is 14 residues. Germline V gives CDR1 SGHRS, CDR2 YFSETQ. Trimming cost V 2 bases and J 2 bases, with 11 bases left between them. The CDR3 region has the DNA TGCGCCAGCAGCTTCTCCGCAGGGACCTACGAGCAGTACTTC. Translated: CASSFSAGTYEQYF.

The chain couples TRBV2 to TRBJ1-2, with D perhaps TRBD1 (5 bases). Germline CDR1 and CDR2: SNHLY and FYNNEI. CDR3 length: 14 residues. Deletions cut 6 bases from V and 2 bases from J, with 13 bases between. For the CDR3, the DNA is TGTGCCAGCAGCACTGAGACAGCAAACTATGGCTACACCTTC. Its translation is CASSTETANYGYTF.

Only one count was recorded for this clone. V gene TRBV30 combines with J gene TRBJ1-1, with D unclear. Trimming took off 4 bases at V and 8 bases at J, with 11 bases between the two ends. Per the germline V gene, CDR1 is GTSNPN and CDR2 is SVGIG (reference sequence). The CDR3 contains 11 residues. DNA of the CDR3: TGTGCCTGGACTTTTGGGCAAGAAGCTTTCTTT. This sequence encodes CAWTFGQEAFF.

The V call is TRBV12-5, the J call TRBJ1-6, with a weak D call TRBD1 (6 bases). CDR1 is LGHNT, CDR2 FRNRAP, per germline. V was cut by 7 bases and J by 7 bases, with 17 bases left in between. The CDR3 is 15 amino acids. This CDR3 is CASAPGGRDNSPLHF. DNA for the CDR3: TGTGCTAGTGCCCCGGGGGGCAGGGACAATTCACCCCTCCACTTT.

Note on this clone: The junction shows a germline mismatch at one end, possibly a read error. This rearrangement joins TRBV6-1 to TRBJ2-7; tentative D call: TRBD2 (5 bases). Germline lookup yields CDR1 MNHNS and CDR2 SASEGT. The CDR3 covers 14 residues. The CDR3 region has the DNA TGTGCCAGCAATGAAGTCCGGGAATCCTACGAGCAGTACTTC. Translating gives CASNEVRESYEQYF.

The chain carries TRBV6-5 and TRBJ1-1; a weak D match, TRBD1 (6 bases). Trimming pared 6 bases from V and 0 bases from J, leaving 11 bases between. CDR1 and CDR2 from the germline V gene are MNHEY and SVGAGI. CDR3 size: 14 residues. The CDR3 protein is CASRTGALNTEAFF. The CDR3, as DNA: TGTGCCAGCAGGACAGGCGCCTTGAACACTGAAGCTTTCTTT.

V gene TRBV5-8 combines with J gene TRBJ2-2; D is possibly TRBD1 (5 bases). This CDR3 contains 15 residues. V was cut by 1 base and J by 3 bases, with 10 bases left in between. CDR1 SGHTS and CDR2 YDEGEE come from the germline V gene. The DNA for the CDR3 is TGTGCCAGCAGCTTGCTAGGGGCGCACACCGGGGAGCTGTTTTTT. As protein: CASSLLGAHTGELFF.

The V and J genes are TRBV19 and TRBJ1-5, with 12 bases that match TRBD1. V dropped 6 bases and J dropped 3; count of bases not matched to a gene: 18. The germline V gene has CDR1 LNHDA and CDR2 SQIVND (reference sequence). The CDR3 is made up of 20 amino acids. In DNA, the CDR3 is TGTGCCAGTAGGGCTACGATCGGGGACAGGGGGCGGGATTACAATCAGCCCCAGCATTTT. Its protein is CASRATIGDRGRDYNQPQHF.

The rearrangement joins TRBV27 to TRBJ2-4, with 9 nucleotides matching TRBD1. This CDR3 is built from 16 residues. Germline V gene lookup returns CDR1 MNHEY and CDR2 SMNVEV (reference sequence). V shed 0 bases and J 6 bases; nucleotides not matched to a gene: 6. The CDR3 DNA reads TGTGCCAGCAGTTTATCGGGACAGGGTGGAGGAAACATTCAGTACTTC. Translated: CASSLSGQGGGNIQYF.

The count of this clone is one. J is TRBJ2-7 and V is TRBV6-6, with D perhaps TRBD1 (6 bases). Germline V gene sequence: CDR1 MNHNY, CDR2 SVGAGI (reference sequence). This CDR3 contains 15 residues. The V end lost 2 bases, the J end lost 3 bases, and 14 bases lay between the germline ends. CDR3 coding DNA: TGTGCCAGCAGTTACGGGACGACAGGTTACTACGAGCAGTACTTC. It codes for CASSYGTTGYYEQYF.

The gene calls are TRBV6-4 and TRBJ2-7, with 9 bases fitting TRBD1. This CDR3 spans 14 amino acids. With V trimmed by 3 bases and J by 5 bases, 5 bases remained unmatched. Germline V gives CDR1 MRHNA, CDR2 SNTAGT. CDR3 DNA: TGTGCCAGCAGTGAAAATGGGGACAGGGACGAGCAGTACTTC. It specifies CASSENGDRDEQYF.

This chain uses TRBV9 with TRBJ2-2, with D tentatively TRBD2 (7 bases). Between the trimmed V and J ends, which lost 4 bases and 4 bases, there was a span of 14 bases. This CDR3 is built from 15 residues. From germline, CDR1 is SGDLS and CDR2 YYNGEE. This CDR3 reads CASSPSGGSTGELFF. CDR3 nucleotides: TGTGCCAGCAGCCCCTCGGGGGGCAGCACCGGGGAGCTGTTTTTT.

The chain is built from TRBV6-5 and TRBJ2-1, with D possibly matching TRBD2 (7 bases). With 2 bases removed from V and 7 bases from J, the gap between germline ends came to 12 bases. The CDR3 consists of 14 residues. CDR1 is MNHEY and CDR2 is SVGAGI in the germline V gene. CDR3 amino acids: CASSYTGGSNEQFF. The CDR3 DNA reads as TGTGCCAGCAGTTACACGGGGGGCTCGAATGAGCAGTTCTTC.

V gene TRBV5-6 combines with J gene TRBJ1-5, with D possibly being TRBD1 (6 bases). Germline CDR1 reads SGHDT; CDR2 reads YYEEEE. V was clipped by 3 bases and J by 2 bases, with 12 bases between them. This CDR3 is 15 amino acids long. CDR3 loop: CASSYWGRGNQPQHF. CDR3 DNA: TGTGCCAGCAGCTATTGGGGGCGCGGCAATCAGCCCCAGCATTTT.

The chain employs TRBV5-4 and TRBJ2-5; 7 positions match TRBD2. The CDR3 has 14 residues. J gave up 1 base and V 4 bases, and 4 bases lay outside the gene matches. Germline V gene lookup returns CDR1 SGHNT and CDR2 YYREEE (reference sequence). The CDR3 reads CASSPGLIQETQYF. CDR3 sequence (DNA): TGTGCCAGCAGCCCGGGACTAATCCAAGAGACCCAGTACTTC.

The chain carries TRBV6-5 and TRBJ2-2, with TRBD1 identical over 7 bases. The CDR3 length is 14 residues. From germline, CDR1 is MNHEY and CDR2 SVGAGI. V lost 4 bases, J lost 6 bases, and 5 bases stayed unmatched. CDR3 amino acids: CASSFDRVAGELFF. CDR3 DNA: TGTGCCAGCAGTTTCGACAGGGTAGCCGGGGAGCTGTTTTTT.

The chain links TRBV6-6 to TRBJ1-5; 8 nucleotides match TRBD1. The CDR3 is 15 residues long. V lost 8 bases and J lost 2; bases outside the gene matches: 8. Germline V gene lookup returns CDR1 MNHNY and CDR2 SVGAGI (reference sequence). CDR3 region: CASGPGQGGNQPQHF. In nucleotides, the CDR3 is TGTGCCAGCGGACCCGGACAGGGTGGCAATCAGCCCCAGCATTTT.

The chain is built from TRBV5-6 and TRBJ2-7; D is unclear. This CDR3 contains 14 residues. The germline CDR1 and CDR2 sequences are SGHDT and YYEEEE. V lost 0 bases and J lost 2, with 9 bases in between. CDR3 loop: CASSLVEVTYEQYF. The CDR3 nucleotides are TGTGCCAGCAGCTTGGTAGAGGTTACCTACGAGCAGTACTTC.

The chain recombines TRBV10-2 with TRBJ2-7; maybe TRBD2 (6 bases). The germline V gene has CDR1 WSHSY and CDR2 SAAADI. The CDR3 consists of 12 residues. Trimming shortened V by 10 bases and J by 4 bases, and 14 bases separated the two germline ends. CDR3 DNA: TGCGCCACCTTTCGCGGGGATTACGAGCAGTACTTC. It encodes CATFRGDYEQYF.

This sequence joins TRBV9 and TRBJ2-2; the D gene is possibly TRBD2 (6 bases). Trimming removed 4 bases from V and 5 bases from J, with 9 bases in between. Per germline, CDR1 SGDLS and CDR2 YYNGEE. The CDR3 spans 13 residues. CDR3 DNA sequence: TGTGCCAGCAGCCCGGAGGGGACCGGGGAGCTGTTTTTT. Translating gives CASSPEGTGELFF. Based on the CDR3 plus reference TRBV9 and TRBJ2-2, the full variable domain is DSGVTQTPKHLITATGQRVTLRCSPRSGDLSVYWYQQSLDQGLQFLIQYYNGEERAKGNILERFSAQQFPDLHSELNLSSLELGDSALYFCASSPEGTGELFFGEGSRLTVL.

The rearrangement joins TRBV5-6 to TRBJ1-5; 8 bases map to TRBD1. The CDR3 runs to 18 residues. From germline, CDR1 is SGHDT and CDR2 YYEEEE. V was clipped by 4 bases and J by 0 bases; unmatched bases: 12. CDR3 loop: CASSLGTGIGYSNQPQHF. Written as DNA, the CDR3 is TGTGCCAGCAGCCTCGGGACAGGTATAGGGTATAGCAATCAGCCCCAGCATTTT.